This T cell receptor beta chain is drawn from a study of T cells after yellow fever vaccination. From germline, CDR1 is SGHRS and CDR2 YFSETQ. This CDR3 is 16 amino acids long. V dropped 7 bases and J dropped 2 bases, with 22 bases sitting between them. This clonotype came up a few times. The antigen remains unidentified. Study conclusions and caveats: Post-booster samples contained most primary-vaccination clones (approximately 96% CD4, around 88% CD8). Some clonotypes, a small share, were shared between CD4 and CD8 compartments.

TCRdb used MiXCR to reprocess the 5' RACE reads, holding one entry per CDR3 protein. The sample includes approximately 510,000 distinct CDR3 sequences, around a fifth of them seen just once. J is TRBJ2-7 and V is TRBV5-1, with D possibly matching TRBD1 (5 bases). The sample here was PBMCs, taken approximately 22 days after the first yellow fever vaccination. This TCR derives from a man aged 18 to 35 who received the YFV17D yellow fever vaccine. CDR3 in DNA: TGCGCCAGCGCAAAAACACCCGAGACAGCCCCCTACGAGCAGTACTTC. Protein: CASAKTPETAPYEQYF. Drawing the rest from reference TRBV5-1 and TRBJ2-7, the complete variable domain is KAGVTQTPRYLIKTRGQQVTLSCSPISGHRSVSWYQQTPGQGLQFLFEYFSETQRNKGNFPGRFSGRQFSNSRSEMNVSTLELGDSALYLCASAKTPETAPYEQYFGPGTRLTVT.